The 19 T cell receptor beta chains listed next were all sequenced from one sample in a study of OX40 agonist ivuxolimab in advanced cancers. Libraries were constructed by the immunoSEQ multiplex PCR assay. TCRdb retrieved this table from immuneACCESS and kept in-frame rearrangements only. Not all clones are present; in checked studies, unresolved V genes account for under half, and no reason is known for the remainder. This sample comprises some 80,000 clones, about 88% of them detected only once. The ten largest clonotypes hold roughly 0.7% of the sample. Material: CD4+ or CD8+ T cells sorted from blood, obtained in a trial of the OX40 agonist ivuxolimab. These receptors came from an adult with an advanced solid tumor such as melanoma, head and neck, liver or kidney cancer.

This clone was seen a single time. The chain carries TRBV18 and TRBJ2-3, with 9 bases fitting TRBD1. The CDR3 runs 15 residues. CDR1 KGHSH and CDR2 LQKENI come from the germline V gene. V gave up 6 bases and J gave up 1 base; unmatched junction bases: 5. DNA of the CDR3: TGTGCCAGCTCCCGAAGGACAGGGGGCACAGATACGCAGTATTTT. Translation gives CASSRRTGGTDTQYF. Filled out from reference TRBV18 and TRBJ2-3, the complete variable domain reads NAGVMQNPRHLVRRRGQEARLRCSPMKGHSHVYWYRQLPEEGLKFMVYLQKENIIDESGMPKERFSAEFPKEGPSILRIQQVVRGDSAAYFCASSRRTGGTDTQYFGPGTRLTVL.

The J gene is TRBJ1-5, the V gene TRBV7-9; D remains unclear. V lost 4 bases to trimming and J lost 4 bases, with 11 bases between them. The CDR3 has 14 residues. Germline V CDR1 and CDR2: SEHNR, FQNEAQ (reference sequence). DNA for the CDR3: TGTGCCAGCAGCTCCACGGACGGTAATCAGCCCCAGCATTTT. Protein: CASSSTDGNQPQHF.

The V gene is TRBV19, the J gene TRBJ2-1, with 8 bases aligning to TRBD1. V trimming: 5 bases; J trimming: 5 bases; junction bases outside the gene matches: 11. CDR3 length: 16 residues. Germline V gives CDR1 LNHDA, CDR2 SQIVND (reference sequence). CDR3 protein: CASSGQGSRLNNEQFF. The CDR3 DNA sequence: TGTGCCAGTAGTGGACAGGGATCCCGGTTAAACAATGAGCAGTTCTTC.

The CDR3 sequence: CAISLTGLDTEAFF. CDR3 sequence (DNA): TGTGCCATCAGCCTTACAGGGTTGGACACTGAAGCTTTCTTT. The chain recombines TRBV10-3 with TRBJ1-1; maybe TRBD1 (6 bases). This CDR3 has 14 residues. Germline CDR1 is ENHRY and CDR2 is SYGVKD. V gave up 6 bases and J gave up 3 bases, with 14 bases separating them.

The chain is built from TRBV7-3 and TRBJ2-1; D gene ambiguous. Trimming shortened V by 2 bases and J by 5 bases, and 16 bases separated the two germline ends. The CDR3 is 16 amino acids. Germline V CDR1 and CDR2: SGHTA, FQGTGA. CDR3 region: CASSLVGRLPHNEQFF. The CDR3 nucleotides are TGTGCCAGCAGCTTAGTTGGGCGGTTACCACACAATGAGCAGTTCTTC.

This chain links TRBV18 with TRBJ2-1, with TRBD1 as a possible D gene (5 bases). CDR1 is KGHSH, CDR2 LQKENI, per germline. V was cut by 0 bases and J by 3 bases, with 9 bases left in between. The CDR3 totals 15 residues. Here the CDR3 reads CASSPPAQVYNEQFF. CDR3 DNA sequence: TGTGCCAGCTCACCACCCGCACAGGTCTACAATGAGCAGTTCTTC.

The chain combines TRBV28 with TRBJ2-1; D is unclear. CDR1 and CDR2 from the germline V gene are MDHEN and SYDVKM. V was clipped by 4 bases and J by 9 bases, with 13 bases between them. The CDR3 has 13 residues. This CDR3 reads CASSSGSLREQFF. Written as DNA, the CDR3 is TGTGCCAGCAGTTCAGGTAGCCTGCGTGAGCAGTTCTTC.

The chain carries TRBV30 and TRBJ2-5; maybe TRBD2 (5 bases). CDR3 length equals 12 residues. The germline gives CDR1 GTSNPN, CDR2 SVGIG (reference sequence). V dropped 3 bases and J dropped 1 base, with 6 bases sitting between them. The CDR3: CAWREVQETQYF. CDR3 sequence (DNA): TGTGCCTGGAGGGAGGTCCAAGAGACCCAGTACTTC.

The V call is TRBV7-3, the J call TRBJ1-6, with D uncertain. Germline V CDR1 and CDR2: SGHTA, FQGTGA. V lost 2 bases, J lost 7 bases, and 6 bases lay in between. CDR3 length: 13 residues. CDR3 region: CASSLSRNSPLHF. The CDR3 DNA reads TGTGCCAGCAGCTTATCTCGAAATTCACCCCTCCACTTT.

This clone was observed a few times. The V and J genes are TRBV6-1 and TRBJ2-5, with 7 positions matching TRBD1. V lost 6 bases and J lost 1; bases outside the gene matches: 2. Germline CDR1 reads MNHNS; CDR2 reads SASEGT. This CDR3 spans 13 amino acids. CDR3 loop: CASRRGLQETQYF. The CDR3 DNA is TGTGCCAGCAGGAGGGGGCTCCAAGAGACCCAGTACTTC.

The gene calls are TRBV5-5 and TRBJ2-7, with 8 bases identical to TRBD2. Looked up from germline, CDR1 is SGHKS and CDR2 is YYEKEE (reference sequence). Germline trimming cut 4 bases from V and 6 bases from J; bases unmatched to any gene: 15. The CDR3 sequence is 16 residues long. CDR3 sequence reads: CASSPTGTRKVFEQYF. DNA for the CDR3: TGTGCCAGCAGCCCCACAGGGACTAGGAAGGTTTTCGAGCAGTACTTC. The full variable domain, its missing parts supplied by reference TRBV5-5 and TRBJ2-7, is DAGVTQSPTHLIKTRGQQVTLRCSPISGHKSVSWYQQVLGQGPQFIFQYYEKEERGRGNFPDRFSARQFPNYSSELNVNALLLGDSALYLCASSPTGTRKVFEQYFGPGTRLTVT.

The chain joins TRBV12-5 to TRBJ1-2; D possibly corresponds to TRBD1 (6 bases). V lost 2 bases and J lost 0, with 25 bases in between. CDR3 size: 20 residues. Germline CDR1 and CDR2: LGHNT and FRNRAP. The CDR3 DNA reads TGTGCTAGTGGTTTGCCGTCCATATTAAGACAGGATTTACCTAACTATGGCTACACCTTC. It translates to CASGLPSILRQDLPNYGYTF.

This chain joins TRBV30 and TRBJ2-4; perhaps TRBD1 as D (6 bases). The CDR3 runs to 16 residues. Deletions cut 2 bases from V and 0 bases from J, with 14 bases between. Looked up from germline, CDR1 is GTSNPN and CDR2 is SVGIG (reference sequence). In nucleotides, the CDR3 is TGTGCCTGGAGTTCTTACGGGACAATAGCCAAAAACATTCAGTACTTC. Translation gives CAWSSYGTIAKNIQYF.

CDR3 DNA sequence: TGTGCCAGCAGGGGCAGGGCACAAGGCTACACCTTC. It specifies CASRGRAQGYTF. The chain is built from TRBV6-5 and TRBJ1-2, with a tentative D call TRBD1 (5 bases). V was cut by 6 bases and J by 8 bases, with 13 bases left in between. Germline V CDR1 and CDR2: MNHEY, SVGAGI. The CDR3 runs to 12 residues.

The chain couples TRBV6-6 to TRBJ1-4; D is possibly TRBD1 (5 bases). Deletions cut 5 bases from V and 5 bases from J, with 15 bases between. The CDR3 runs to 15 residues. CDR1 is MNHNY and CDR2 is SVGAGI in the germline V gene (reference sequence). CDR3 DNA sequence: TGTGCCAGCAGTCGACCCGACAGTGTCAATGAAAAACTGTTTTTT. It translates to CASSRPDSVNEKLFF.

The chain recombines TRBV6-5 with TRBJ2-2, with D possibly being TRBD2 (5 bases). This CDR3 is 15 amino acids long. V was cut by 1 base and J by 0 bases, with 6 bases left in between. Germline loops: CDR1 MNHEY, CDR2 SVGAGI. CDR3 nucleotide sequence: TGTGCCAGCAGTTACTTACTAGCGAACACCGGGGAGCTGTTTTTT. Encoded protein: CASSYLLANTGELFF.

The rearrangement links TRBV30 to TRBJ2-2; no firm D call. Between the trimmed V and J ends, which lost 3 bases and 4 bases, there was a span of 12 bases. Looked up from germline, CDR1 is GTSNPN and CDR2 is SVGIG (reference sequence). The CDR3 is 14 amino acids. This CDR3 reads CAWRRMGITGELFF. The CDR3 DNA reads as TGTGCCTGGAGAAGGATGGGGATCACCGGGGAGCTGTTTTTT.

This chain links TRBV7-9 with TRBJ2-3; maybe TRBD2 (6 bases). V was pared by 3 bases and J by 2 bases, with 15 bases between. The CDR3 totals 16 residues. Germline V lookup: CDR1 SEHNR, CDR2 FQNEAQ (reference sequence). The CDR3 spells CASSLPSSESTDTQYF. In DNA, the CDR3 is TGTGCCAGCAGCTTGCCCTCTAGCGAATCCACAGATACGCAGTATTTT.

This clone came up once. The V and J genes are TRBV7-8 and TRBJ1-4; 9 bases line up with TRBD1. Germline CDR1 is SGHVS and CDR2 is FQNEAQ. Germline trimming cut 3 bases from V and 6 bases from J; bases unmatched to any gene: 2. The CDR3 loop spans 14 amino acids. This chain's CDR3 is CASSFGTGYEKLFF. In DNA, the CDR3 is TGTGCCAGCAGCTTCGGGACAGGGTATGAAAAACTGTTTTTT.